A single sample is the source of the 5 T cell receptor beta chains below, sequenced in a study of blood T cells in healthy people across ages. A second PCR, run for about 6 to 11 cycles, used a sample-barcoded 5' primer plus a J-beta primer mix. TCRdb passed the 5' RACE reads through MiXCR, listing each CDR3 protein once. The sample lists around 1,100,000 distinct CDR3 sequences; more than 30% were seen once. The sample taken for sequencing was blood. All receptors derive from a man younger than 35 in good health.

On this clonotype itself: One end of the junction is discordant with germline, which a read error may explain. The gene calls are TRBV12-3 or TRBV12-4 and TRBJ2-3; 10 bases match TRBD2. The CDR3 is made up of 15 amino acids. In nucleotides, the CDR3 is TGTGCCAACAGTTTAAGTAGCGGGGGGATAGATACGCAGTATTTT. The encoded protein is CANSLSSGGIDTQYF.

This clonotype occurred a few times. V gene TRBV7-9 combines with J gene TRBJ1-1; D is undetermined. This CDR3 comprises 12 residues. Between the trimmed V and J ends, which lost 1 base and 6 bases, there was a span of 6 bases. Germline V lookup: CDR1 SEHNR, CDR2 FQNEAQ (reference sequence). DNA of the CDR3: TGTGCCAGCAGCTTAGGGTACTCTGAAGCTTTCTTT. It encodes CASSLGYSEAFF.

The V gene is TRBV3-1, the J gene TRBJ2-7, with D uncertain. V lost 1 base and J 3 bases, leaving 4 bases between the germline ends. The CDR3 spans 12 residues. Germline-derived CDR1 and CDR2 are LGHDT and YNNKEL (reference sequence). CDR3: CASSQVHYEQYF. CDR3 coding DNA: TGTGCCAGCAGCCAAGTCCACTACGAGCAGTACTTC.

This chain connects TRBV20-1 to TRBJ2-1, with D perhaps matching TRBD2 (6 bases). CDR1 is DFQATT and CDR2 is SNEGSKA in the germline V gene (reference sequence). V was pared by 5 bases and J by 1 base, with 15 bases between. The CDR3 totals 15 residues. CDR3 amino acids: CSARIGRGSYNEQFF. DNA of the CDR3: TGCAGTGCTCGGATAGGGCGGGGTTCCTACAATGAGCAGTTCTTC.

With respect to this clonotype: Sequence at one end of the junction differs from germline and may be a read error. The chain has TRBV7-2 and TRBJ2-1, with 7 bases matching TRBD2. Germline V gene lookup returns CDR1 SGHTA and CDR2 FQGNSA. The CDR3 has 15 amino acids. The CDR3 reads CASTSSLRGYNEKFF. CDR3 coding DNA: TGTGCCAGCACCTCCAGTTTGCGGGGGTACAATGAGAAGTTCTTC.